The clone carrying this T cell receptor beta chain was counted once. The antigen is unknown. V gave up 4 bases and J gave up 2 bases, with 16 bases separating them. CDR1 and CDR2 from the germline V gene are SGHKS and YYEKEE (reference sequence). This CDR3 is built from 15 residues. One entry per CDR3 protein, called by TCRdb with MiXCR from the RT-PCR reads. The sample includes about 14,000 distinct CDR3 sequences, 84% of them seen just once. This record comes from a study of yellow fever vaccine responses in identical twins. Study conclusions and caveats: Reportedly, the response of twins' T cells to the vaccine seemed partly convergent, partly personalized.

Source: T cells from blood (PBMCs), unsorted or a sorted subset (not recorded which), taken before or after yellow fever vaccination (not recorded which). The receptor's source is a woman aged 18 to 35 who received the yellow fever vaccine. J is TRBJ2-7 and V is TRBV5-5; D is perhaps TRBD1 or TRBD2 (5 bases each). This CDR3 is CASSKGTGDPYEQYF. The DNA for the CDR3 is TGTGCCAGCAGCAAAGGGACGGGCGACCCCTACGAGCAGTACTTC.